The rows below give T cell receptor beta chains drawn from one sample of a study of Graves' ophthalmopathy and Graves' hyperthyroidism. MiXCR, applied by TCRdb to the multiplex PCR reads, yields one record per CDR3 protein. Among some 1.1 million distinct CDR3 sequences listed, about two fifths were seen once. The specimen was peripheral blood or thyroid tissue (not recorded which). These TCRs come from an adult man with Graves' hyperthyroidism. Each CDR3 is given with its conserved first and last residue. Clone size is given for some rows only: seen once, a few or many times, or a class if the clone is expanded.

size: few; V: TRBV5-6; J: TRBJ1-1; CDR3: CASSFGAGQTEAFF
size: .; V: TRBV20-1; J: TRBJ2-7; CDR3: CSVITSAALAGGPYEQYF
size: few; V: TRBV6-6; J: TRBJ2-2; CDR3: CAPEGGFGTGFTGELFF
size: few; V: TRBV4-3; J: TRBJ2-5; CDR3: CASSQERGRETQYF
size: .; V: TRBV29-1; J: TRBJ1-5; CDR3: CSVRQGPNRPQHF
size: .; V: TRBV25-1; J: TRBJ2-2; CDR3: CSARDLFGDTGELFF
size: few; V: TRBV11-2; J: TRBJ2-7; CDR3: CASSLPSGGLWEQYF
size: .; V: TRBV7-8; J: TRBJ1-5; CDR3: CASHLAGGVDGETQHF
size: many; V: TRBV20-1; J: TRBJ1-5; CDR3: CSAKRQGDSNQPQHF
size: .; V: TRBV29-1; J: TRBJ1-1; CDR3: CSVEEGRVEAFF
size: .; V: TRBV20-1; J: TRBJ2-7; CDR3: CSAKPRIYEQYF
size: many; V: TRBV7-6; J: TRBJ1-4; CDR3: CASSLGGGRQANEKLFF
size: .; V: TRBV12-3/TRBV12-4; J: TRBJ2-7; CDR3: CASSFGSGEQYF
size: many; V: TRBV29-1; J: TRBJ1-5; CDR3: CSAIFPLDGINQPQHF
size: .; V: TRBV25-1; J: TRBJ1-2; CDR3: CASSERGQGAGGYTF
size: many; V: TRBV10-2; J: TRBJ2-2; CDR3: CASRLAGAITGELFF
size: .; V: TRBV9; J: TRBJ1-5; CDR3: CASSPDSRQPQHF
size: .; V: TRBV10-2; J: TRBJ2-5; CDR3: CASSPPGTSGLETQYF
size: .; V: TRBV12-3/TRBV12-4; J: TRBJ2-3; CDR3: CASSLWSTDTQYF
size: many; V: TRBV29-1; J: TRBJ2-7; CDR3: CSVETGGMWQYF
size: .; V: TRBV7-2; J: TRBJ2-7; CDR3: CASSLGGQYGYTFGSGQKTYEQYF
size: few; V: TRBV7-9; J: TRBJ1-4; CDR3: CASSFTGGKLFF
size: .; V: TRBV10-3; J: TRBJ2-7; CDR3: CASSYSMTGHGGQYF
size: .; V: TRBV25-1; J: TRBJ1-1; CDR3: CASSYEQRGPEAFF
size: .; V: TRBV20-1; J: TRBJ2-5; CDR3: CSARDIAGGQQETQYF
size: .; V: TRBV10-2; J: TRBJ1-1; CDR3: CASSGQEGGTEAFF
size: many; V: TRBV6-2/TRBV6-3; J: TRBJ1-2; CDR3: CASSAPTGDCTF
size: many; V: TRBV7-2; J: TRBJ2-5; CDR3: CASSAFWRGGLETQYF
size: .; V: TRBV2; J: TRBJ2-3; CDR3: CASSRGRTDPSTDTQYF
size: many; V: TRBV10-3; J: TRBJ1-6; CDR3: CAISESPDKNSPLHF
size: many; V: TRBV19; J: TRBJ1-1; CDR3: CASSRMRRNTEAFF
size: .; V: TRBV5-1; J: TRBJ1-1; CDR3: CASGGAGTGEGTEAFF
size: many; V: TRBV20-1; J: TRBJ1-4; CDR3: CSAQMALTVEKLFF
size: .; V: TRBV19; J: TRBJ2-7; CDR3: CATVDRGTLYYEQYF
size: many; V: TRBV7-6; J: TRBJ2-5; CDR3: CASSRTVSQETQYF
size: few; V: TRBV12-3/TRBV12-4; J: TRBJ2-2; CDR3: CASSYMGPNTGELFF
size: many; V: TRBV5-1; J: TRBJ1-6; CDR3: CASSKGQGDSPLHF
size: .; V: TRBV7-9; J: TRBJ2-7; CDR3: CASSVAPSAPYEQYF
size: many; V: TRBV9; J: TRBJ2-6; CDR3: CASSVGTVPSSGANVLTF
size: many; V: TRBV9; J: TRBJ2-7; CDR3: CASSVSRGSNEQYF
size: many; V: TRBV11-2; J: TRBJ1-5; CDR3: CASSLAGTVDNQPQHF
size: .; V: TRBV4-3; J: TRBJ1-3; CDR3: CASSHGWHSGNTIYF
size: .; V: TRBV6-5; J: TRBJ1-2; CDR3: CASSYRDRAHGYTF
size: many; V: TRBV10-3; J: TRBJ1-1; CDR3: CAISGGGEGMNTEAFF
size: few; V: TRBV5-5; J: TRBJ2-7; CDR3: CAWRKTGSYEQYF
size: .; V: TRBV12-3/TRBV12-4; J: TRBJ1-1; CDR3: CASSTYPGPNTEAFF
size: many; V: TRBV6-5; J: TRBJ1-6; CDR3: CASSQRRDSGSPLHF
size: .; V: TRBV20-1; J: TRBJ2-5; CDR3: CSASDRGGQPQETQYF
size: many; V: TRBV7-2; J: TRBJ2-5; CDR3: CASSWTGLETQYF
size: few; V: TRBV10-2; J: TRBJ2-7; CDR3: CACSADDPNRGYEQYF
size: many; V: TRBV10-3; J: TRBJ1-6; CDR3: CAISDSFPGGAYNSPLHF